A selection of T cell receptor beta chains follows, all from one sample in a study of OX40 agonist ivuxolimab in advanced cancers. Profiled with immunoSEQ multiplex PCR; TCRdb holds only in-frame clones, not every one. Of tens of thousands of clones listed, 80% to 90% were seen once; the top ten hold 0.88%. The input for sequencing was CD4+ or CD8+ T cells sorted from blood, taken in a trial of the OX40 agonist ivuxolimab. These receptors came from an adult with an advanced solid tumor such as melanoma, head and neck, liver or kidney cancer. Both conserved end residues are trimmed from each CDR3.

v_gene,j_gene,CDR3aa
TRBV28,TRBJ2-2,ASSLGQGSGELF
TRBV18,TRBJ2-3,ASSPPSAGRDTQY
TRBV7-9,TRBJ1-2,ASSSQRGLGYGYT
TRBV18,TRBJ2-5,ASSPGLAGVRETQY
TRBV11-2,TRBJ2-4,ASSTTGAKNIQY
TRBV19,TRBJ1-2,ASSTQGYGDGYT
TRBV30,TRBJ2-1,AWTVEREQF
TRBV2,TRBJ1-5,ASSDSNSNQPQH
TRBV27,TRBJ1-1,ASSLFRTGALGTEAF
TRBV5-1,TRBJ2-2,ASSLEVAGGPTGELF
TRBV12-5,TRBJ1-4,ASGLELTAANEKLF
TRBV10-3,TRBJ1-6,AITGVLNSPLH
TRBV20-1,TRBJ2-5,SARDGLTQY
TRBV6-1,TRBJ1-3,ASSAYGGSGNTIY